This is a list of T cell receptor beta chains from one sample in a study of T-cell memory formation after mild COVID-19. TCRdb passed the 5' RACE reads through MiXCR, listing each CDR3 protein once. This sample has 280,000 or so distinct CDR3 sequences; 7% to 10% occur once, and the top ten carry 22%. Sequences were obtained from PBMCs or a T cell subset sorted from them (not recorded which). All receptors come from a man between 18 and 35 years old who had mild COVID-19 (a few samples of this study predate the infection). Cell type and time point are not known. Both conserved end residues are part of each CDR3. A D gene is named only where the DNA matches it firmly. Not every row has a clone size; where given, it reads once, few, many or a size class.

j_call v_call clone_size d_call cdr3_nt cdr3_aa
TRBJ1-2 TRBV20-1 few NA TGCAGTGCCACCGACCACACAGGCAACTATGGCTACACCTTC CSATDHTGNYGYTF
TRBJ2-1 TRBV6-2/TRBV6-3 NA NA TGTGCCAGCGAAGATCCGCCCAATGAGCAGTTCTTC CASEDPPNEQFF
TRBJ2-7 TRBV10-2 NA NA TGCGCCAGCACCCCCAGGGGCTTCTCCTACGAGCAGTACTTC CASTPRGFSYEQYF
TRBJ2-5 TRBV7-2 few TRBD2 TGTGCCAGCAGCTGGACTAGCGGGGGTCAGACCCAGTACTTC CASSWTSGGQTQYF
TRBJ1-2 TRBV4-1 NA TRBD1 TGCGCCAGCAGCCAAGATTTGGGGACAGGGGCGACTAACTATGGCTACACCTTC CASSQDLGTGATNYGYTF
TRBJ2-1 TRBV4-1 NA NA TGCGCCAGCAGCCAAGGTTTGGGTAATGAGCAGTTCTTC CASSQGLGNEQFF
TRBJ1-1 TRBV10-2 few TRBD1 TGCGCCAGCAACGACCCAGGGGGCGCGATGAACACTGAAGCTTTCTTT CASNDPGGAMNTEAFF
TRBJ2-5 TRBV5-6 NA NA TGTGCCAGCAGCTTGGGTCCTCCCCTGGGGGGCCAAGAGACCCAGTACTTC CASSLGPPLGGQETQYF
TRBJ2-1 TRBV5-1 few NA TGCGCCAGCAGCTTGGCCCGGGAGCCATACAATGAGCAGTTCTTC CASSLAREPYNEQFF
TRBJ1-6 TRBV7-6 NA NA TGTGCCAGCAGCTTAGGGGGGACCTCCCTAGTTTCACCCCTCCACTTT CASSLGGTSLVSPLHF
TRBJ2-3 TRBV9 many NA TGTGCCAGCAGCGAAACGGGGGCAGATACGCAGTATTTT CASSETGADTQYF
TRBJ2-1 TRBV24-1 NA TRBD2 TGTGCCACCAGTGATTTAGGGCGGGGGGGCCGTAGGAATGAGCAGTTCTTC CATSDLGRGGRRNEQFF
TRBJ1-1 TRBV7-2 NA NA TGTGCCAGCAGCTTAGCGAGATCCGCTTTCTTT CASSLARSAFF
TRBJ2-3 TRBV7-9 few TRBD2 TGTGCCAGCAGCTTACGGGACTATACCACAGATACGCAGTATTTT CASSLRDYTTDTQYF
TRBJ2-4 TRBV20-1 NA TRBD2 TGCAGTGCCCATGTTGTGCGGGGGGGCCGGTTCGTCAACATTCAGTACTTC CSAHVVRGGRFVNIQYF
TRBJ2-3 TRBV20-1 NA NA TGCAGTGCTTACCCGGGGAGGTTGGATACGCAGTATTTT CSAYPGRLDTQYF
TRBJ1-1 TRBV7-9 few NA TGTGCCAGCAGCGGTGAGGGGAGGGACACTGAAGCTTTCTTT CASSGEGRDTEAFF
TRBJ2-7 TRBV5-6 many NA TGTGCCAGCAGCTTGGGGCCAGGACAGAGTAATACCTACGAGCAGTACTTC CASSLGPGQSNTYEQYF
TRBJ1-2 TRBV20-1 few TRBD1 TGCAGTGCTAGAGATAGCCGAACAGGGGATTATGGCTACACCTTC CSARDSRTGDYGYTF
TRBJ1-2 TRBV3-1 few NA TGTGCCAGCAGCCAGTCAGAGGAAATTTTCTATGGCTACACCTTC CASSQSEEIFYGYTF
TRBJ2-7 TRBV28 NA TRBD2 TGTGCCAGCGGCGGGGGGATGTACGAGCAGTACTTC CASGGGMYEQYF
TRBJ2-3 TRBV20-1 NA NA TGCGGGGGGGGCGGGGGCCCATCCACAGATACGCAGTATTTT CGGGGGPSTDTQYF
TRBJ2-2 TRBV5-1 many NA TGCGCCAGCAGCTGGGGCGAGGGCACCGGGGAGCTGTTTTTT CASSWGEGTGELFF
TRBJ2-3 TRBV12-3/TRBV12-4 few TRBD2 TGTGCCAGCAGTTTCGGGGGGACCGGGACTGCGCAGTATTTT CASSFGGTGTAQYF
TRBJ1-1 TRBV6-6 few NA TGTGCCAGCATATACGGGACACTCGGGCAAGCTTTCTTT CASIYGTLGQAFF
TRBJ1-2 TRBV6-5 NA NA TGTGCCAGCAGTTACAGACGGGCCCATGGCTACACCTTC CASSYRRAHGYTF
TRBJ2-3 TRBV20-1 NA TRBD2 TGCAGTGCTAGAGGCATCAGGCGGGGGAGCACAGATACGCAGTATTTT CSARGIRRGSTDTQYF
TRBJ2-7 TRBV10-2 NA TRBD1 TGCGCCAGCAGTGAAGGGACAGTCTACGAGCAGTACTTC CASSEGTVYEQYF
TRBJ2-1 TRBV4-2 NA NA TGTGCCAGCAGCCAAGATAATTGGGGCCTTAATGAGCAGTTCTTC CASSQDNWGLNEQFF
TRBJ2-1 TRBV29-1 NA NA TGCAGCGTTGCATATCGCATGAGTATGCAGTTCTTC CSVAYRMSMQFF
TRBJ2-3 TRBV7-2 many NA TGTGCCAGCAGCTTAAGTCGGGCAGTAAGCACAGATACGCAGTATTTT CASSLSRAVSTDTQYF
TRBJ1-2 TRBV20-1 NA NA TGCAGTGCTAGAGATGGCGGGGACTATGGCTACACCTTC CSARDGGDYGYTF
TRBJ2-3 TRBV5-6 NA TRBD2 TGTGCCAGCAGCCCCCTAACTAGCGGGGTGACAGATACGCAGTATTTT CASSPLTSGVTDTQYF
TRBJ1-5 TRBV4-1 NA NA TGCGCCAGCAGCCAGGTGCGATTGGCTAAGCAGCCCCAGCATTTT CASSQVRLAKQPQHF
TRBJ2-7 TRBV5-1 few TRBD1 TGCGCCAGCAGCTTTCAAACAGGGGGCTCTTCCTACGAGCAGTACTTC CASSFQTGGSSYEQYF
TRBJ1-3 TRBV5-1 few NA TGCGCCAGCAGCCCTGAAGCAGGGCGCGGAAACACCATATATTTT CASSPEAGRGNTIYF
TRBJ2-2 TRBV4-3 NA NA TGCGCCAGCAGCCAAGGACAGGTGCCCACCGGGGAGCTGTTTTTT CASSQGQVPTGELFF
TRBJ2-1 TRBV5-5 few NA TGTGCCAGCAGCTCCAGGATTAGCTCCTACAATGAGCAGTTCTTC CASSSRISSYNEQFF
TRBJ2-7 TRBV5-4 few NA TGTGCCAGCAGCCCGGTCAATAGACCCTACGAGCAGTACTTC CASSPVNRPYEQYF
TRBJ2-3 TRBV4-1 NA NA TGCGCCAGCAGCCAGATACCAGGGGTAGATACGCAGTATTTT CASSQIPGVDTQYF
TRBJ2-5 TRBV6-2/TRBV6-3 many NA TGTGCCAGCAGCCAACGGGAGACCCAGTACTTC CASSQRETQYF
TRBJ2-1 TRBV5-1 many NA TGCGCCAGCAGCTTGTCGGGTAAAACCTCCTACAATGAGCAGTTCTTC CASSLSGKTSYNEQFF
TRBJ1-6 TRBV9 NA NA TGTGCCAGCAGCGGTCCGAGGGTGAGCGGGGATTCACCCCTCCACTTT CASSGPRVSGDSPLHF
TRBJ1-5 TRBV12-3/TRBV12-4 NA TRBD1 TGTGCCAGCAGTTTTGGGACAGGGTCTCAGCCCCAGCATTTT CASSFGTGSQPQHF
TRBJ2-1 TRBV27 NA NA TGTGCCAGTTCAGGACAGTACAATGAGCAGTTCTTC CASSGQYNEQFF
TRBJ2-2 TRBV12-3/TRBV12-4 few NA TGTGCCACCGGGACCGGCACCGGGGAGCTGTTTTTT CATGTGTGELFF
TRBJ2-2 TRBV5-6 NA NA TGTGCCAGCAGCTTCGGCAGGGCAACCACCGGGGAGCTGTTTTTT CASSFGRATTGELFF
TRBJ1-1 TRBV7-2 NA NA TGTGCCAGCAGCTACTACAGCGGGACCGCTGAAGCTTTCTTT CASSYYSGTAEAFF
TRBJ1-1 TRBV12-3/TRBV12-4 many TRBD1 TGTGCCAGCGTACTAACAGGGGCTAACACTGAAGCTTTCTTT CASVLTGANTEAFF
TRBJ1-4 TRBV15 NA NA TGTGCCACCAGCAGAGATAGGCAGTATGTTGAAAAACTGTTTTTT CATSRDRQYVEKLFF
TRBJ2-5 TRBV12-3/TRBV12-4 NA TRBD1 TGTGCCAGCAGGAGGGACAGGGGAGAGACCCAGTACTTC CASRRDRGETQYF
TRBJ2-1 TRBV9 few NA TGTGCCAGCAGCGGTCTGGGGGCCTACAATGAGCAGTTCTTC CASSGLGAYNEQFF
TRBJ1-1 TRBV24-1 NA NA TGTGCCACCAGTGCAGGGATGAACACTGAAGCTTTCTTT CATSAGMNTEAFF
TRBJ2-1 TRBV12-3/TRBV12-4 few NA TGTGCCAGCAGCCCGGGACTTTTATACAATGAGCAGTTCTTC CASSPGLLYNEQFF
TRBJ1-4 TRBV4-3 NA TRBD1 TGCGCCAGCAGCCCAGGGACAGGGAGGGAAAAACTGTTTTTT CASSPGTGREKLFF